The entry below describes one T cell receptor (beta chain). Its antigen is not identified. The sample originates from a study of cytomegalovirus exposure and HLA in healthy donors. Study results and caveats: Indistinguishable V segments such as TRBV6-2 and TRBV6-3 were excluded. Prior analysis indicated that the majority of TCR beta V segments exhibited productivity approximately 90% or approximately 30% of the time.

Trimming took 2 bases from V and 7 from J, leaving 11 bases between them. CDR1 and CDR2 from the germline V gene are LNHDA and SQIVND (reference sequence). The CDR3 totals 13 residues. Vbeta (60) and Jbeta (13) primers were used in the PCR. Produced via immunoSEQ multiplex PCR; TCRdb's table is partial and in-frame only. The table lists 100,000 to 150,000 clones. The gene calls are TRBV19 and TRBJ1-2; tentatively, D is TRBD1 (5 bases). The sample was PBMCs. The receptor's source is a man aged 40-49 years in good health and CMV-seronegative. CDR3 region: CASSIRRDTGYTF. The CDR3, as DNA: TGTGCCAGTAGTATACGCAGGGATACTGGCTACACCTTC.